A selection of T cell receptor beta chains follows, all from one sample in a study of beta chain features in type 1 diabetes. Some clones are missing from TCRdb's copy, which holds only in-frame ones; the method was immunoSEQ multiplex PCR. The sample records about 210,000 clones, approximately 11% being singletons. The sequenced sample was central memory CD4+ T cells from blood. The receptors were sampled from a young man in good health. The CDR3 runs from the conserved cysteine through the conserved F or W. A D gene is named only where the DNA matches it firmly. Size tells how often a clone was seen (once, few, many) or the class of an expanded clone, and some rows leave it out.

d_gene	v_gene	abundance	j_gene	CDR3aa	CDR3nt
NA	TRBV5-1	NA	TRBJ2-5	CASSPNPGETQYF	TGCGCCAGCAGCCCCAATCCGGGTGAGACCCAGTACTTC
NA	TRBV13	few	TRBJ2-5	CASSARGTQYF	TGTGCCAGCAGCGCCCGGGGGACCCAGTACTTC
NA	TRBV9	NA	TRBJ2-7	CASSVGEGFYEQYF	TGTGCCAGCAGCGTAGGCGAGGGCTTCTACGAGCAGTACTTC
NA	TRBV18	NA	TRBJ2-7	CASSPSYGAYEQYF	TGTGCCAGCTCACCGAGTTACGGCGCCTACGAGCAGTACTTC
NA	TRBV7-3	NA	TRBJ2-3	CASSSRAQDTQYF	TGTGCCAGCAGTTCCAGGGCCCAAGATACGCAGTATTTT
NA	TRBV7-8	NA	TRBJ2-1	CASSLGEVNEQFF	TGTGCCAGCAGCTTAGGGGAGGTAAATGAGCAGTTCTTC
NA	TRBV20-1	few	TRBJ1-2	CSARVTYGYTF	TGCAGTGCTAGAGTCACCTATGGCTACACCTTC
NA	TRBV29-1	NA	TRBJ1-3	CSVEDPGFSGNTIYF	TGCAGCGTTGAAGATCCGGGGTTCTCTGGAAACACCATATATTTT
NA	TRBV5-1	NA	TRBJ2-7	CASSLDAGGFYEQYF	TGCGCCAGCAGCTTGGACGCAGGGGGGTTCTACGAGCAGTACTTC
TRBD2	TRBV6-6	NA	TRBJ2-5	CASSKASGRMAQYF	TGTGCCAGCAGTAAGGCTAGCGGGAGGATGGCCCAGTACTTC
NA	TRBV11-2	NA	TRBJ2-7	CASSSLTTYEQYF	TGTGCCAGCAGCTCACTTACTACCTACGAGCAGTACTTC
TRBD2	TRBV7-2	NA	TRBJ2-7	CASSLGLAGGYEQYF	TGTGCCAGCAGCCTTGGACTAGCGGGAGGCTACGAGCAGTACTTC
NA	TRBV15	few	TRBJ2-7	CATSREGQRRVEQYF	TGTGCCACCAGCAGAGAGGGGCAGAGAAGGGTCGAGCAGTACTTC
NA	TRBV28	NA	TRBJ2-7	CASSSTGQLPYEQYF	TGTGCCAGCAGTTCGACGGGACAACTCCCGTACGAGCAGTACTTC
TRBD1	TRBV29-1	few	TRBJ2-3	CSVEGTGGTDTQYF	TGCAGCGTTGAAGGGACAGGGGGCACAGATACGCAGTATTTT
NA	TRBV10-3	few	TRBJ1-1	CAIRAGTNTEAFF	TGTGCCATCCGAGCAGGGACGAACACTGAAGCTTTCTTT
NA	TRBV5-4	NA	TRBJ1-2	CASKGENSLHYGYTF	TGTGCCAGCAAGGGTGAAAATTCCCTCCACTATGGCTACACCTTC
NA	TRBV7-2	NA	TRBJ2-2	CASSLAGELFF	TGTGCCAGCAGCTTAGCCGGGGAGCTGTTTTTT
TRBD1	TRBV29-1	many	TRBJ2-5	CSVWTGDGETQYF	TGCAGCGTGTGGACAGGGGATGGGGAGACCCAGTACTTC
NA	TRBV28	few	TRBJ1-2	CASSFQGQPWGYTF	TGTGCCAGCAGTTTCCAAGGACAGCCCTGGGGCTACACCTTC
NA	TRBV4-3	many	TRBJ1-4	CASSQRWSVATNEKLFF	TGCGCCAGCAGCCAGAGGTGGTCCGTTGCAACTAATGAAAAACTGTTTTTT
NA	TRBV11-2	NA	TRBJ2-7	CASSNNYEQYF	TGTGCCAGCAGTAACAACTACGAGCAGTACTTC
TRBD2	TRBV29-1	NA	TRBJ2-5	CSMTSGYQETQYF	TGCAGCATGACTAGCGGCTACCAAGAGACCCAGTACTTC
TRBD2	TRBV2	NA	TRBJ2-1	CASSKTSGGSSYNEQFF	TGTGCCAGCAGCAAGACTAGCGGAGGGAGCTCCTACAATGAGCAGTTCTTC
NA	TRBV15	NA	TRBJ1-2	CATSRDLSDGYTF	TGTGCCACCAGCAGAGACCTCTCGGATGGCTACACCTTC
NA	TRBV9	few	TRBJ2-7	CASSVGGGAYEQYF	TGTGCCAGCAGCGTAGGCGGAGGGGCGTACGAGCAGTACTTC
NA	TRBV28	few	TRBJ1-3	CASRGGQSGNTIYF	TGTGCCAGCAGAGGGGGGCAGTCTGGAAACACCATATATTTT
NA	TRBV5-1	once	TRBJ1-2	CASSLDTSYGYTF	TGCGCCAGCAGCTTGGACACGTCCTATGGCTACACCTTC
NA	TRBV4-2	many	TRBJ2-3	CASSVTGALRTDTQYF	TGTGCCAGCAGCGTAACCGGAGCCCTCCGCACAGATACGCAGTATTTT
NA	TRBV25-1	NA	TRBJ1-2	CASSFGQGNYGYTF	TGTGCCAGCAGTTTCGGCCAGGGCAACTATGGCTACACCTTC
NA	TRBV5-1	few	TRBJ2-1	CASSLGQGSFDEQFF	TGCGCCAGCAGCCTCGGGCAGGGTTCTTTCGATGAGCAGTTCTTC
NA	TRBV9	few	TRBJ2-3	CASSVADAGRRTDTQYF	TGTGCCAGCAGCGTAGCCGACGCAGGGAGACGCACAGATACGCAGTATTTT
NA	TRBV6-6	many	TRBJ2-7	CASIGKSYEQYF	TGTGCCAGCATTGGGAAGTCCTACGAGCAGTACTTC
NA	TRBV6-5	NA	TRBJ2-7	CASSYSLTETYEQYF	TGTGCCAGCAGTTACTCGTTGACCGAGACCTACGAGCAGTACTTC
NA	TRBV11-2	few	TRBJ2-7	CASSPGSGTQTYEQYF	TGTGCCAGCAGCCCCGGCTCTGGGACACAAACCTACGAGCAGTACTTC
NA	TRBV7-2	NA	TRBJ2-1	CASSLDRTPYNEQFF	TGTGCCAGCAGCTTAGACAGGACCCCCTACAATGAGCAGTTCTTC
TRBD1	TRBV29-1	NA	TRBJ1-1	CSVVIRGTEAFF	TGCAGCGTAGTCATCAGGGGGACTGAAGCTTTCTTT
TRBD1	TRBV28	few	TRBJ1-2	CASSFLRQGTGYTF	TGTGCCAGCAGTTTTCTCCGACAGGGAACAGGCTACACCTTC
NA	TRBV6-5	NA	TRBJ1-1	CASSWEPRWAEAFF	TGTGCCAGCAGCTGGGAACCCAGGTGGGCTGAAGCTTTCTTT
NA	TRBV2	many	TRBJ2-1	CASRRGGANYNEQFF	TGTGCCAGCAGAAGAGGCGGCGCAAACTACAATGAGCAGTTCTTC
TRBD1	TRBV7-2	few	TRBJ1-1	CASSLSGTGAFF	TGTGCCAGCAGCTTATCGGGGACAGGGGCTTTCTTT
NA	TRBV30	NA	TRBJ2-3	CAWSGGWEDTDTQYF	TGTGCCTGGAGTGGTGGGTGGGAGGACACAGATACGCAGTATTTT
NA	TRBV29-1	NA	TRBJ2-1	CSVRLPGGPSYNEQFF	TGCAGCGTTCGCCTTCCGGGGGGCCCATCCTACAATGAGCAGTTCTTC
NA	TRBV7-2	few	TRBJ2-1	CASSFGQLNEQFF	TGTGCCAGCAGCTTCGGACAGCTCAATGAGCAGTTCTTC
TRBD2	TRBV28	few	TRBJ2-7	CASLAGDLRSYEQYF	TGTGCCAGTCTAGCGGGAGACTTGAGGTCCTACGAGCAGTACTTC
NA	TRBV19	NA	TRBJ1-1	CASTPAARQGTEAFF	TGTGCCAGTACTCCTGCAGCACGCCAGGGCACTGAAGCTTTCTTT
NA	TRBV7-2	NA	TRBJ2-5	CASSQLETQYF	TGTGCCAGCAGCCAGCTCGAGACCCAGTACTTC
NA	TRBV7-2	NA	TRBJ1-1	CASSSPGGTEAFF	TGTGCCAGCAGCTCCCCGGGGGGCACTGAAGCTTTCTTT
NA	TRBV7-7	few	TRBJ2-1	CASSLTPQTPEQFF	TGTGCCAGCAGCTTGACCCCCCAGACCCCTGAGCAGTTCTTC